These 2 T cell receptor beta chains originate from one sample sequenced in a study of T cell responses to AZD1222 COVID-19 vaccine (dated by TCRdb to the early 2020s). Libraries were constructed by the immunoSEQ multiplex PCR assay. Sourced from immuneACCESS, this table was stored by TCRdb with only in-frame sequences that have V and J called. A share of the clones is absent; for the studies checked, an unresolved V gene accounts for under half, and the remainder has no known explanation. The sample table lists more than 70,000 clones, about 89% of them with a count of one. The ten largest clonotypes hold 5% of the sample. The sample's time point label, decoded: about 28 days (+/-7) after the second vaccine dose. Sequencing used peripheral blood, obtained 28 days after the second AZD1222 dose. These receptors were obtained from an adult who received the AZD1222 COVID-19 vaccine.

This rearrangement joins TRBV10-3 to TRBJ2-1; 11 nucleotides align to TRBD2. Germline V CDR1 and CDR2: ENHRY, SYGVKD. Trimming removed 6 bases from V and 9 bases from J; junction bases left unmatched: 13. The CDR3 extends over 16 amino acids. CDR3 in DNA: TGTGCCATCAGCGCCTCTACTAGCGGGGGCCGCAGTGAGCAGTTCTTC. Translating it yields CAISASTSGGRSEQFF.

V usage is TRBV2 and J usage is TRBJ1-1; TRBD1 agrees at 10 bases. The V segment lost 7 bases and the J segment 6 bases; nucleotides outside the gene matches: 8. This CDR3 is built from 14 residues. The germline CDR1 and CDR2 sequences are SNHLY and FYNNEI. The CDR3 region has the DNA TGTGCCAGCATGCCGGGACAGGGGTTTTCTGAAGCTTTCTTT. As protein: CASMPGQGFSEAFF.